This TCR beta chain was obtained from a study of cytomegalovirus exposure and HLA in healthy donors. The PCR employed 60 Vbeta primers together with 13 Jbeta primers. Sequenced by immunoSEQ multiplex PCR; TCRdb stores in-frame clones only, minus some. The repertoire holds approximately 150,000 clones, with around 86% as singletons. The sample taken for sequencing was PBMCs. The receptor was isolated from a human donor in good health.

For the CDR3, the DNA is TGTGCCAGCAGTTTAAAGGGGGACTATGGCTACACCTTC. It is translated as CASSLKGDYGYTF. The chain employs TRBV27 and TRBJ1-2; TRBD1 might be the D (6 bases). The V end was cut by 2 bases, the J end by 3 bases, with 7 bases between. Germline CDR1 and CDR2: MNHEY and SMNVEV (reference sequence). This CDR3 is 13 amino acids long.